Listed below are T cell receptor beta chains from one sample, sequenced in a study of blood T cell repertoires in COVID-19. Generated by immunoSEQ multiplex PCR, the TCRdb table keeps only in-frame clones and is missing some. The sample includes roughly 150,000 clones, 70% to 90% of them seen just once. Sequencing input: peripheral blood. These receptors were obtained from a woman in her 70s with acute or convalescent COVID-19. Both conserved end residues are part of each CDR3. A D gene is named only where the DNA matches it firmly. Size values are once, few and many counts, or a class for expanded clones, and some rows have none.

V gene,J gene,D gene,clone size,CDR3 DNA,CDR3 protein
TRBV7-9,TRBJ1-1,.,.,TGTGCCAGCAGCCCCGACAGGAGGAACACTGAAGCTTTCTTT,CASSPDRRNTEAFF
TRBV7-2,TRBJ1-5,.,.,TGTGCCAGCAGCCTCACGGGCAATCAGCCCCAGCATTTT,CASSLTGNQPQHF
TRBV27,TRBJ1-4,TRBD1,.,TGTGCCAGCAGTTCTTCCCGACAGGGGCCTAGTGAAAAACTGTTTTTT,CASSSSRQGPSEKLFF
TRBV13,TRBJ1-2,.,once,TGTGCCAGCAGCCGTACAGGGCACTATGGCTACACCTTC,CASSRTGHYGYTF
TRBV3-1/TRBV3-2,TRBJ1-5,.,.,TGTGCCAGCAGCCTGGGGGGGAATAGCAATCAGCCCCAGCATTTT,CASSLGGNSNQPQHF
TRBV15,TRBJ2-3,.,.,TGTGCGACCCGTCAGAGGGGCACAGATACGCAGTATTTT,CATRQRGTDTQYF
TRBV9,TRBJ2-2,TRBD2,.,TGTGCCAGCAGCTTCACTAGCGGGGCGTTCGGGGAGCTGTTTTTT,CASSFTSGAFGELFF
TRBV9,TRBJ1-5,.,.,TGTGCCAGCAGCCCTGACAGCTATAGCAATCAGCCCCAGCATTTT,CASSPDSYSNQPQHF
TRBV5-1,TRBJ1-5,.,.,TGCGCCAGCAGCACAGGACAAGACAATCAGCCCCAGCATTTT,CASSTGQDNQPQHF
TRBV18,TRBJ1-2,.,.,TGTGCCAGCTCACCGTCCGGTAACTATGGCTACACCTTC,CASSPSGNYGYTF
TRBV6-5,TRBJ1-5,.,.,TGTGCCAGCAGCCGGGACTTTTATAGCAATCAGCCCCAGCATTTT,CASSRDFYSNQPQHF
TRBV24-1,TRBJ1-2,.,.,TGTGCCACCAGTCGGGAGAACTATGGCTACACCTTC,CATSRENYGYTF
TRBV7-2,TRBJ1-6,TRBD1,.,TGTGCCAGCAGCCCTAGGGCAGGGGGTTTAACTTCACCCCTCCACTTT,CASSPRAGGLTSPLHF
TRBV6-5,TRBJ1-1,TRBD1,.,TGTGCCAGCAGAAGTACACAGGGGGGCACTGAAGCTTTCTTT,CASRSTQGGTEAFF
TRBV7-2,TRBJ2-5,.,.,TGTGCCAGCAGCTTAGGGCGGGGTGAGACCCAGTACTTC,CASSLGRGETQYF
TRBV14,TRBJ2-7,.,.,TGTGCCAGCAGCCAAGGTGGGGCCGAGCAGTACTTC,CASSQGGAEQYF
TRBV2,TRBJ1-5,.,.,TGTGCCAGCAGCCCCTTGGGGAGGAGCAATCAGCCCCAGCATTTT,CASSPLGRSNQPQHF
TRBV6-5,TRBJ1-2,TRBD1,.,TGTGCCAGCAGACCACAGGGGGCCAGGGTGAAGGGCTACACCTTC,CASRPQGARVKGYTF
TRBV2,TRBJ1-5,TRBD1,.,TGTGCCAGCAGCCAAGACAGGGGCAATCAGCCCCAGCATTTT,CASSQDRGNQPQHF
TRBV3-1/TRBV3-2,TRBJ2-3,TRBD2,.,TGTGCCAGCAGCCGCAAAGGGGGACTAGCGGGGGGTCTAACAGATACGCAGTATTTT,CASSRKGGLAGGLTDTQYF
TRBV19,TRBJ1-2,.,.,TGTGCCAGTAGGACCGGGTCTGGCTCTGGCTACACCTTC,CASRTGSGSGYTF
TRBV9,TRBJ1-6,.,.,TGTGCCAGCAGCGTAGAGGGGTCCCATAATTCACCCCTCCACTTT,CASSVEGSHNSPLHF
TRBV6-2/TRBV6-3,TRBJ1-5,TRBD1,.,TGTGCCAGCAGTTATTCCCGGACAGGGATAAATCAGCCCCAGCATTTT,CASSYSRTGINQPQHF
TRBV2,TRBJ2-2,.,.,TGTGCCAGCAGTTTGGACTCAACCGGGGAGCTGTTTTTT,CASSLDSTGELFF